The 29 T cell receptor beta chains below were found in one sample sequenced in a study of blood T cell repertoires in COVID-19. TCRdb keeps only in-frame clones here, not all; method: immunoSEQ multiplex PCR. Counted here are about 180,000 clones, roughly 84% occurring once; the ten biggest clones make up 18%. The sequenced sample was peripheral blood. These receptors all come from a person aged 70 to 85 with COVID-19, enrolled during active disease.

The genes are TRBV25-1 and TRBJ1-6; D possibly corresponds to TRBD1 (5 bases). The length of the CDR3 is 17 residues. V lost 1 base and J lost 0, with 10 bases in between. Germline V CDR1 and CDR2: MGHDK, SYGVNS. The CDR3: CASSEWGLGSYNSPLHF. CDR3 nucleotide sequence: TGTGCCAGCAGTGAATGGGGACTGGGCTCCTATAATTCACCCCTCCACTTT.

The genes are TRBV7-2 and TRBJ1-6; TRBD1 is a possible D gene (6 bases). CDR1 and CDR2 from the germline V gene are SGHTA and FQGNSA. The CDR3 spans 15 residues. Trimming removed 6 bases at V and 7 bases at J, with 16 bases between. In nucleotides, the CDR3 is TGTGCCAGCAGTTCGAGCCAGGGGCGAAATTCACCCCTCCACTTT. It encodes CASSSSQGRNSPLHF. Filled out from reference TRBV7-2 and TRBJ1-6, the complete variable domain reads GAGVSQSPSNKVTEKGKDVELRCDPISGHTALYWYRQSLGQGLEFLIYFQGNSAPDKSGLPSDRFSAERTGGSVSTLTIQRTQQEDSAVYLCASSSSQGRNSPLHFGNGTRLTVT.

The chain employs TRBV6-6 and TRBJ1-2; D perhaps matches TRBD1 (5 bases). The CDR3 runs 14 residues. V dropped 2 bases and J dropped 4 bases, with 11 bases sitting between them. CDR1 is MNHNY, CDR2 SVGAGI, per germline (reference sequence). The DNA of the CDR3 is TGTGCCAGCAGTTACGACTGGGGCGCCTATGGCTACACCTTC. Translated, it gives CASSYDWGAYGYTF.

This clone was found a few times. This rearrangement joins TRBV5-3 to TRBJ1-3; perhaps TRBD1 as D (5 bases). TRBV5-3 is an open reading frame whose function is uncertain. Trimming stripped 8 bases from V and 0 bases from J, with 12 bases between. This CDR3 has 14 amino acids. CDR3 region: CARTGTSSGNTIYF. CDR3 nucleotides: TGTGCCAGGACGGGGACTAGCTCTGGAAACACCATATATTTT.

The chain combines TRBV2 with TRBJ1-4; D call uncertain. The CDR3 sequence is 14 residues long. The V end was cut by 5 bases, the J end by 0 bases, with 7 bases between. The V gene's germline CDR1 is SNHLY and CDR2 FYNNEI. CDR3 nucleotide sequence: TGTGCCAGCAGTTTCAGGTCAACTAATGAAAAACTGTTTTTT. Its protein product is CASSFRSTNEKLFF.

The rearrangement uses TRBV7-2 and TRBJ1-6, with 7 bases aligning to TRBD1. V trimming: 5 bases; J trimming: 9 bases; junction bases outside the gene matches: 7. Germline V gene sequence: CDR1 SGHTA, CDR2 FQGNSA. CDR3 length: 14 residues. The CDR3: CASSLDRALSPLHF. The CDR3 bases are TGTGCCAGCAGCCTTGACAGGGCCCTTTCACCCCTCCACTTT.

The chain carries TRBV12-5 and TRBJ1-2, with 7 bases matching TRBD1. The CDR3 is 13 residues long. Germline values: CDR1 LGHNT, CDR2 FRNRAP. The junction had 2 bases not matched to a gene; V was cut back by 5 bases and J by 2 bases. As DNA, the CDR3 is TGTGCTAGTGGTAACAGGGGCAACTATGGCTACACCTTC. This codes for CASGNRGNYGYTF.

The V call is TRBV9, the J call TRBJ1-4, with TRBD1 as a possible D gene (5 bases). CDR3 length equals 14 residues. V lost 1 base and J 7 bases, leaving 11 bases between the germline ends. From germline, CDR1 is SGDLS and CDR2 YYNGEE. CDR3 region: CASSVQGISEKLFF. The CDR3 coding sequence is TGTGCCAGCAGCGTACAGGGTATTTCTGAAAAACTGTTTTTT.

V usage is TRBV5-5 and J usage is TRBJ2-7; TRBD2 matches 11 bases. Trimming cost V 2 bases and J 0 bases; bases outside gene matches: 7. The CDR3 has 17 residues. Germline loops: CDR1 SGHKS, CDR2 YYEKEE (reference sequence). CDR3 bases: TGTGCCAGCAGCTTTGGGCTAGCGGGAGGAAGCTCCTACGAGCAGTACTTC. Protein product: CASSFGLAGGSSYEQYF. The full variable domain, rest sourced from reference TRBV5-5 and TRBJ2-7, is DAGVTQSPTHLIKTRGQQVTLRCSPISGHKSVSWYQQVLGQGPQFIFQYYEKEERGRGNFPDRFSARQFPNYSSELNVNALLLGDSALYLCASSFGLAGGSSYEQYFGPGTRLTVT.

V and J are TRBV5-1 and TRBJ2-5, with D unresolved. The V gene lost 0 bases and the J gene lost 1 base, with 4 bases spanning the gap. Germline V lookup: CDR1 SGHRS, CDR2 YFSETQ. The CDR3 contains 13 residues. CDR3 protein: CASSLASQETQYF. CDR3 DNA sequence: TGCGCCAGCAGCTTGGCCAGCCAAGAGACCCAGTACTTC.

V gene TRBV21-1 combines with J gene TRBJ2-1; the listed D gene, TRBD2, was not tested against the DNA. TRBV21-1 is a pseudogene. The CDR3 length is 18 residues. CDR3 nucleotides: TGTGCCAGCAGCACCCGTTGGACTTCTTTGCGGGGAATTCATGAGCAGTTCTTC. Translated: CASSTRWTSLRGIHEQFF.

The V gene is TRBV29-1, the J gene TRBJ2-5, with 11 nucleotides matching TRBD1. This CDR3 has 14 residues. Germline loops: CDR1 SQVTM, CDR2 ANQGSEA. V shed 7 bases, J shed 2 bases, and the junction held 6 bases outside the gene matches. The CDR3 loop reads CSAGTGGRQETQYF. DNA of the CDR3: TGCAGCGCTGGGACAGGGGGTCGTCAAGAGACCCAGTACTTC.

This clone was detected only once. V and J are TRBV4-1 and TRBJ2-7; 8 bases match TRBD2. This CDR3 spans 15 amino acids. Germline lookup yields CDR1 MGHRA and CDR2 YSYEKL. The V gene end was trimmed by 4 bases and the J gene end by 2 bases; junction bases not matched to a gene: 7. The CDR3 here is CASSPTLAGTYEQYF. As DNA, the CDR3 is TGCGCCAGCAGCCCTACTTTAGCGGGGACCTACGAGCAGTACTTC.

This chain connects TRBV7-3 to TRBJ1-1; 7 bases fit TRBD1. After removal of 5 bases from V and 5 bases from J, the junction contained 17 bases not matched to a gene. Looked up from germline, CDR1 is SGHTA and CDR2 is FQGTGA. The CDR3 extends over 17 amino acids. The CDR3 DNA reads TGTGCCAGCAGCCCCACATCCCCTACAGGGGCGGGAACTGAAGCTTTCTTT. Translation gives CASSPTSPTGAGTEAFF.

The chain is built from TRBV28 and TRBJ1-2; D not certain. The length of the CDR3 is 13 residues. Deletions cut 5 bases from V and 0 bases from J, with 7 bases between. From germline, CDR1 is MDHEN and CDR2 SYDVKM. The CDR3 spells CASSTRPNYGYTF. The CDR3, as DNA: TGTGCCAGCAGTACGCGCCCTAACTATGGCTACACCTTC.

The chain has TRBV7-4 and TRBJ1-5; a possible D gene is TRBD1 (6 bases). Germline CDR1 reads SGHVT; CDR2 reads SQSDAQ. CDR3 length equals 14 residues. V lost 4 bases, J lost 5 bases, and 12 bases lay in between. The CDR3 is CASSSKTGYQPQHF. The CDR3 DNA reads as TGTGCCAGCAGCTCAAAGACAGGTTATCAGCCCCAGCATTTT.

V gene TRBV27 combines with J gene TRBJ2-7, with 10 bases identical to TRBD2. Losses at the gene ends were 6 bases for V and 0 bases for J; bases not matched to a gene: 8. CDR3 length equals 16 residues. CDR1 is MNHEY and CDR2 is SMNVEV in the germline V gene (reference sequence). The CDR3 region is CASRRLAGPLSYEQYF. The CDR3 nucleotides are TGTGCCAGCAGAAGACTAGCGGGCCCACTCTCCTACGAGCAGTACTTC.

The V call is TRBV12-5, the J call TRBJ1-5; D might be TRBD1 (5 bases). CDR1 LGHNT and CDR2 FRNRAP come from the germline V gene. The CDR3 loop spans 14 amino acids. V lost 9 bases, J lost 4 bases, and 16 bases lay in between. CDR3 DNA sequence: TGTGCTAGCGCAGTGGGGAACAGGAATCAGCCCCAGCATTTT. Protein product: CASAVGNRNQPQHF.

The genes are TRBV19 and TRBJ2-7, with 10 bases aligning to TRBD1. CDR1 is LNHDA and CDR2 is SQIVND in the germline V gene (reference sequence). V dropped 4 bases and J dropped 5; count of bases not matched to a gene: 5. This CDR3 is built from 14 residues. CDR3 in DNA: TGTGCCAGTAGTAGGGGGGACAGGGGCGACGAGCAGTACTTC. Its protein product is CASSRGDRGDEQYF.

This clone has just one count. V is TRBV6-5 and J is TRBJ1-2; D call uncertain. The CDR3 totals 15 residues. The germline V gene has CDR1 MNHEY and CDR2 SVGAGI. Trimming removed 6 bases from V and 0 bases from J, with 14 bases in between. Here the CDR3 reads CASRYTGDPNYGYTF. The DNA of the CDR3 is TGTGCCAGCAGATATACGGGAGACCCTAACTATGGCTACACCTTC.

The chain combines TRBV28 with TRBJ1-6; 7 bases line up with TRBD1. After removal of 2 bases from V and 7 bases from J, the junction contained 8 bases not matched to a gene. Germline V gene sequence: CDR1 MDHEN, CDR2 SYDVKM. The CDR3 contains 16 residues. CDR3 region: CASSLSRTGRNSPLHF. As DNA, the CDR3 is TGTGCCAGCAGTTTAAGCAGGACAGGACGAAATTCACCCCTCCACTTT.

The chain couples TRBV11-1 to TRBJ1-2; 7 bases are a match to TRBD1. CDR1 is SGHAT and CDR2 is FQDESV in the germline V gene (reference sequence). The CDR3 length is 14 residues. V shed 5 bases and J 4 bases; nucleotides not matched to a gene: 7. Written as DNA, the CDR3 is TGTGCCAGCAGCAAAGATCAGGGGGTCTATGGCTACACCTTC. It codes for CASSKDQGVYGYTF.

This sequence joins TRBV5-5 and TRBJ2-2; no reliable D call. This CDR3 has 16 residues. Trimming removed 2 bases from V and 0 bases from J, with 11 bases in between. Germline CDR1 reads SGHKS; CDR2 reads YYEKEE (reference sequence). In DNA, the CDR3 is TGTGCCAGCAGCTTCGTACCCGGTTCGAACACCGGGGAGCTGTTTTTT. It encodes CASSFVPGSNTGELFF. The variable domain in full, completed from reference TRBV5-5 and TRBJ2-2, reads DAGVTQSPTHLIKTRGQQVTLRCSPISGHKSVSWYQQVLGQGPQFIFQYYEKEERGRGNFPDRFSARQFPNYSSELNVNALLLGDSALYLCASSFVPGSNTGELFFGEGSRLTVL.

The gene calls are TRBV7-2 and TRBJ2-5; TRBD2 might be the D (5 bases). The germline CDR1 and CDR2 sequences are SGHTA and FQGNSA. Trimming left V 1 base short and J 7 bases short, with 10 bases between. The CDR3 length is 13 residues. CDR3 region: CASSLGGSPTQYF. DNA for the CDR3: TGTGCCAGCAGCTTAGGAGGGTCCCCGACCCAGTACTTC.

This clone showed up just once. The chain employs TRBV6-5 and TRBJ2-1; a weak D match, TRBD2 (5 bases). The V and J ends lost 5 bases and 8 bases respectively, with 16 bases between them. Looked up from germline, CDR1 is MNHEY and CDR2 is SVGAGI. This CDR3 is 14 amino acids long. The CDR3 DNA is TGTGCCAGCAGTCTTTCTGGACTTGTTCATGAGCAGTTCTTC. It specifies CASSLSGLVHEQFF.

V is TRBV15 and J is TRBJ2-3; TRBD2 agrees at 7 bases. Germline V gene lookup returns CDR1 LNHNV and CDR2 YYDKDF (reference sequence). Trimming took 0 bases from V and 1 from J; bases not matched to a gene: 4. This CDR3 has 16 amino acids. CDR3 residues: CATSRELAARTDTQYF. CDR3 bases: TGTGCCACCAGCAGAGAGCTAGCGGCACGCACAGATACGCAGTATTTT.

V and J are TRBV15 and TRBJ1-4; possible D gene TRBD1, 5 bases. With 0 bases removed from V and 10 bases from J, the gap between germline ends came to 6 bases. Germline CDR1 reads LNHNV; CDR2 reads YYDKDF (reference sequence). The CDR3 spans 12 residues. The CDR3 DNA reads TGTGCCACCAGCAGAGATCAGGGAAAACTGTTTTTT. Encoded protein: CATSRDQGKLFF.

The chain has TRBV5-6 and TRBJ2-7, with D hard to call. Germline values: CDR1 SGHDT, CDR2 YYEEEE. CDR3 size: 13 residues. With 0 bases removed from V and 4 bases from J, the gap between germline ends came to 8 bases. The DNA for the CDR3 is TGTGCCAGCAGCTTGGCCAAGAGGTACGAGCAGTACTTC. It translates to CASSLAKRYEQYF.

The chain has TRBV6-2 or TRBV6-3 and TRBJ1-5, with D tentatively TRBD1 (6 bases). Germline CDR1 and CDR2: MNHEY and SVGEGT. The germline V and J ends were trimmed by 4 bases and 1 base, with 11 bases remaining between them. The CDR3 has 15 amino acids. CDR3 loop: CASSLSRGSNQPQHF. CDR3 DNA sequence: TGTGCCAGCAGTTTAAGCAGGGGAAGCAATCAGCCCCAGCATTTT.